This TCR beta chain was found in a study of response to subunit inactivated influenza vaccine. General observations from the study: New T cells are recruited in small numbers by each seasonal influenza vaccination, according to the authors' suggestion.

This clonotype appeared a few times. Its antigen is not known. The V and J ends lost 1 base and 0 bases respectively, with 10 bases between them. Germline V gene sequence: CDR1 MNHEY, CDR2 SVGAGI. The CDR3 consists of 16 residues. A single record per CDR3 protein comes from TCRdb applying MiXCR to the RT-PCR reads. The sample contains about 520,000 distinct CDR3 sequences, around 25% of which appear only once. The source was CD4+ T cells sorted from PBMCs, collected less than 6 days after vaccination. The J gene is TRBJ2-1, the V gene TRBV6-5; D not resolved. This TCR came from a man aged 45-65 years who received an inactivated influenza vaccine. CDR3 DNA sequence: TGTGCCAGCAGTTACTTCGGAGACCTCTCCTACAATGAGCAGTTCTTC. Its translation is CASSYFGDLSYNEQFF.